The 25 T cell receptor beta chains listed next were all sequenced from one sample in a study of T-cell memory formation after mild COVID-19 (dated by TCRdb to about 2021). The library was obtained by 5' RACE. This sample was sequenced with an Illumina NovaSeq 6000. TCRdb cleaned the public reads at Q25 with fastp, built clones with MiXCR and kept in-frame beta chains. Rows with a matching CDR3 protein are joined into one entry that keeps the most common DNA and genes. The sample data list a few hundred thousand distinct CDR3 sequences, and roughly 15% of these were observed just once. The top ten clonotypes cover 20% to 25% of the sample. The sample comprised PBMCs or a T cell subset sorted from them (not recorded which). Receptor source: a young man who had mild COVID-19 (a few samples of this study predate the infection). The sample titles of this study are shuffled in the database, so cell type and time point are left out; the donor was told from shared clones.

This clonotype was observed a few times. In DNA, the CDR3 is TGCGCCAGCAGCCAAGTACGTTCTAGGAGGGGAAGAGGGAACTATGGCTACACCTTC. This codes for CASSQVRSRRGRGNYGYTF. The chain couples TRBV4-1 to TRBJ1-2; the D gene is possibly TRBD1 (5 bases). Germline V gene sequence: CDR1 MGHRA, CDR2 YSYEKL. The germline V and J ends were trimmed by 1 base and 2 bases, with 23 bases remaining between them. The CDR3 consists of 19 residues.

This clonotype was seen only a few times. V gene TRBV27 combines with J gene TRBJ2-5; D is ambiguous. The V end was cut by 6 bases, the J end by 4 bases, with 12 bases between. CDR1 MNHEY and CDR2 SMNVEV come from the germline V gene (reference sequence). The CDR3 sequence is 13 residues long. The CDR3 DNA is TGTGCCAGCAGCCCAAGCTGGGGAGAGACCCAGTACTTC. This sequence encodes CASSPSWGETQYF.

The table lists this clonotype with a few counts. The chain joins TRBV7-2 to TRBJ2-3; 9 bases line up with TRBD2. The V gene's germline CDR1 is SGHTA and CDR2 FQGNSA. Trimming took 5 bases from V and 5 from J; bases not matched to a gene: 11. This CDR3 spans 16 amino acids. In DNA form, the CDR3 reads TGTGCCAGCAGCCAAAGGTCATCGCGGGGGGGAGATACGCAGTATTTT. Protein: CASSQRSSRGGDTQYF. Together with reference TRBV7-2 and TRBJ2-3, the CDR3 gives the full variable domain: GAGVSQSPSNKVTEKGKDVELRCDPISGHTALYWYRQSLGQGLEFLIYFQGNSAPDKSGLPSDRFSAERTGGSVSTLTIQRTQQEDSAVYLCASSQRSSRGGDTQYFGPGTRLTVL.

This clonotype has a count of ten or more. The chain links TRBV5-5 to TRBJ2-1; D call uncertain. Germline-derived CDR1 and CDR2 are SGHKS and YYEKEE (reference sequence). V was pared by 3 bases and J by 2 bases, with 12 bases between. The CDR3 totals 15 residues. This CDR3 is CASSSDGSPYNEQFF. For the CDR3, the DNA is TGTGCCAGCAGCTCGGACGGATCACCCTACAATGAGCAGTTCTTC.

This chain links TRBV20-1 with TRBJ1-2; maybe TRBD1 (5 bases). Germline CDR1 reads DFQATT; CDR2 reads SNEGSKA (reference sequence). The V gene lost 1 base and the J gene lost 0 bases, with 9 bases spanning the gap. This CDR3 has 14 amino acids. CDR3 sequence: CSARVQGANYGYTF. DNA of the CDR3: TGCAGTGCTAGAGTCCAGGGAGCTAACTATGGCTACACCTTC.

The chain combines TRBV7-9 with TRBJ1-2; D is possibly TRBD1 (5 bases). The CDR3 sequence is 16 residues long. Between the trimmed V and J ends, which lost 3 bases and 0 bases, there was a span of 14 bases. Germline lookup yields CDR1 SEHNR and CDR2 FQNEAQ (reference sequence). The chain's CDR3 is CASSFPGRHSNYGYTF. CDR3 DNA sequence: TGTGCCAGCAGCTTCCCAGGGAGGCACTCTAACTATGGCTACACCTTC.

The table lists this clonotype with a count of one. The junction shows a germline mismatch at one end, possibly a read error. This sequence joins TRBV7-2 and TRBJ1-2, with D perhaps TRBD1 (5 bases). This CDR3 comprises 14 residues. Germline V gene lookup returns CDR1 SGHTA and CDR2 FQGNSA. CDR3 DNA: TGTGCCAGCAACTTACCAGGGAGGGTCTATGGCTACACCTTC. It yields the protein CASNLPGRVYGYTF.

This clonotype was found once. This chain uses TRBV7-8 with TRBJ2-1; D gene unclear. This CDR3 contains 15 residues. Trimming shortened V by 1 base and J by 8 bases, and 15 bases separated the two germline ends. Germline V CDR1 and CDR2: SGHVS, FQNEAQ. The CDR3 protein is CASSLVGAVLDEQFF. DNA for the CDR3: TGTGCCAGCAGCTTAGTAGGTGCGGTTCTAGATGAGCAGTTCTTC.

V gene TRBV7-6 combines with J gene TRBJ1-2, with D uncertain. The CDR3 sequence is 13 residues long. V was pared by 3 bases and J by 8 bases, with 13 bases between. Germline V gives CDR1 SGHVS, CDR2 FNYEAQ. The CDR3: CASSFEVGEGYTF. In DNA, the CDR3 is TGTGCCAGCAGCTTCGAGGTGGGAGAAGGCTACACCTTC.

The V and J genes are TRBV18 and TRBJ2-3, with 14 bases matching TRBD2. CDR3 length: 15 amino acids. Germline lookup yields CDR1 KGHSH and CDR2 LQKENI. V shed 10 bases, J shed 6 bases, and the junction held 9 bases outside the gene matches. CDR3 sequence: CATEGLAGGGDTQYF. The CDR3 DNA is TGTGCCACCGAAGGACTAGCGGGGGGTGGCGATACGCAGTATTTT.

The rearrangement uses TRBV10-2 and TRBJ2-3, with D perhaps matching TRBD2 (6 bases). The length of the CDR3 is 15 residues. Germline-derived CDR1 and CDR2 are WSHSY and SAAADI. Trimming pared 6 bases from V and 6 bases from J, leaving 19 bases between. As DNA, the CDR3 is TGCGCCAGCAGGGAGGGGACTGCCCTGCCGGATACGCAGTATTTT. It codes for CASREGTALPDTQYF.

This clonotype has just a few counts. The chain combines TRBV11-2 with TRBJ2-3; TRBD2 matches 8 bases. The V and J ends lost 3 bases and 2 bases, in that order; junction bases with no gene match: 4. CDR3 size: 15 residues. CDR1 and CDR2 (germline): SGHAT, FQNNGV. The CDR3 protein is CASSLSGGFTDTQYF. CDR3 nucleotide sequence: TGTGCCAGCAGCTTGAGCGGGGGTTTCACAGATACGCAGTATTTT.

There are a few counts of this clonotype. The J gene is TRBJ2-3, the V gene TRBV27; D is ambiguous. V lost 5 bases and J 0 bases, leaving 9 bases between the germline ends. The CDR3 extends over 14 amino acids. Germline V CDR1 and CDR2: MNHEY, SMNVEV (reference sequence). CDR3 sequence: CASSIASSTDTQYF. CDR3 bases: TGTGCCAGCAGTATCGCCTCCAGCACAGATACGCAGTATTTT.

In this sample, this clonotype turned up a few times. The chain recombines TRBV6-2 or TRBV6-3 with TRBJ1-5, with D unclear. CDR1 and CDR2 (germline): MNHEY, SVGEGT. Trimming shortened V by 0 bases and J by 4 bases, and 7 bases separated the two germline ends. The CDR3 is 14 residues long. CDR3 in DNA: TGTGCCAGCAGTTACTCGATGAGGAATCAGCCCCAGCATTTT. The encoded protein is CASSYSMRNQPQHF.

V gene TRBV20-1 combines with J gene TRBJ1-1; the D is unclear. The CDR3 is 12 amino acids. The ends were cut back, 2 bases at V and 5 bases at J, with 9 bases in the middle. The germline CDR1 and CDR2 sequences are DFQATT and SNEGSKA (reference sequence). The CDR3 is CSARSGLTEAFF. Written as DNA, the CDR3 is TGCAGTGCTAGATCTGGGTTGACTGAAGCTTTCTTT.

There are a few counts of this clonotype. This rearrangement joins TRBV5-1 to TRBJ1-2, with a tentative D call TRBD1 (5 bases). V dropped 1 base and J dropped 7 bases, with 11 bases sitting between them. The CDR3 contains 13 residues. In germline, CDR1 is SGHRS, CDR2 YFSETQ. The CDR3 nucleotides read TGCGCCAGCAGCTTGCCCCTTGGGGGTGGCTACACCTTC. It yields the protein CASSLPLGGGYTF.

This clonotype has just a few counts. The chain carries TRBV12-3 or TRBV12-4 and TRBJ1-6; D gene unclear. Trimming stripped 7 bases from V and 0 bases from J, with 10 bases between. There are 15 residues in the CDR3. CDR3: CASTRTGSYNSPLHF. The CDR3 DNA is TGTGCCAGCACCAGGACGGGCTCCTATAATTCACCCCTCCACTTT.

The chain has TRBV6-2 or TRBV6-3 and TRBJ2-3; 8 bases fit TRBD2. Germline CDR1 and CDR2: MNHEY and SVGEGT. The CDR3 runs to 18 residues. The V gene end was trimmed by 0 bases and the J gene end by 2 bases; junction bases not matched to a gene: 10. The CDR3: CASSYSGRQRGTTDTQYF. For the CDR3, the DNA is TGTGCCAGCAGTTACTCGGGAAGGCAGCGGGGGACCACAGATACGCAGTATTTT.

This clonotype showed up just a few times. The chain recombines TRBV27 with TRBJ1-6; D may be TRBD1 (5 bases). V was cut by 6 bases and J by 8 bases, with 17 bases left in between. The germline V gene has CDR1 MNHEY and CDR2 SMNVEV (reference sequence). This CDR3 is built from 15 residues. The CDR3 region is CASRPLQGGDSPLHF. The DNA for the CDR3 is TGTGCCAGCAGACCCCTCCAGGGAGGGGATTCACCCCTCCACTTT.

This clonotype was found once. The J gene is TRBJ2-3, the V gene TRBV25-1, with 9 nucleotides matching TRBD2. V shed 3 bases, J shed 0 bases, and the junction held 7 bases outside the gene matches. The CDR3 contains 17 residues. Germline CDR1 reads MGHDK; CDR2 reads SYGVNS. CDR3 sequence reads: CASSDPSAGGSTDTQYF. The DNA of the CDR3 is TGTGCCAGCAGTGACCCCTCGGCGGGGGGGAGCACAGATACGCAGTATTTT.

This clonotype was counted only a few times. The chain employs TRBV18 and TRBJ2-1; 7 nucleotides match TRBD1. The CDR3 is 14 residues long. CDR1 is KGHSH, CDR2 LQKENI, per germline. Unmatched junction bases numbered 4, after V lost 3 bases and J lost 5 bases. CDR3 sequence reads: CASSPGQINNEQFF. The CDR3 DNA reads TGTGCCAGCTCACCGGGACAGATCAACAATGAGCAGTTCTTC.

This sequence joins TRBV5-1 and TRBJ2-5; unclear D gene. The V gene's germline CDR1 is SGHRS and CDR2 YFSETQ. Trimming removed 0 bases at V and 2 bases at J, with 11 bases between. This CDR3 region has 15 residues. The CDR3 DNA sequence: TGCGCCAGCAGCTTGGGTCCCCGGCAGCAAGAGACCCAGTACTTC. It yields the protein CASSLGPRQQETQYF.

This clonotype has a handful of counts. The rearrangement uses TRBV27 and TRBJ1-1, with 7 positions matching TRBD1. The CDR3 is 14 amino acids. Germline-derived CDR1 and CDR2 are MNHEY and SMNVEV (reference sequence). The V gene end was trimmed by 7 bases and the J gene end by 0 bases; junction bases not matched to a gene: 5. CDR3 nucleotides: TGTGCCAGCACCTCGGGACAGCTGAACACTGAAGCTTTCTTT. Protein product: CASTSGQLNTEAFF.

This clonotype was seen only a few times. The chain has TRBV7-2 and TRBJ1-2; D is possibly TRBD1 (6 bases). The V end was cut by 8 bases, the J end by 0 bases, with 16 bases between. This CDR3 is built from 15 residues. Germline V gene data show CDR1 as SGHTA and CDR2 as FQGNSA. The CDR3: CASHTGQPPNYGYTF. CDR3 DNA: TGTGCCAGCCACACCGGACAGCCACCTAACTATGGCTACACCTTC.

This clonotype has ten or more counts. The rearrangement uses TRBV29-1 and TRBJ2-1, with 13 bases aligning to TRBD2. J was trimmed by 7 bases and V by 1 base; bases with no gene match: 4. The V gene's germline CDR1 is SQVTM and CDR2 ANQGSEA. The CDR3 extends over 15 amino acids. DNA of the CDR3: TGCAGCGTTGAAGCAACTAGCGGGGGGGCGAATGAGCAGTTCTTC. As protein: CSVEATSGGANEQFF.